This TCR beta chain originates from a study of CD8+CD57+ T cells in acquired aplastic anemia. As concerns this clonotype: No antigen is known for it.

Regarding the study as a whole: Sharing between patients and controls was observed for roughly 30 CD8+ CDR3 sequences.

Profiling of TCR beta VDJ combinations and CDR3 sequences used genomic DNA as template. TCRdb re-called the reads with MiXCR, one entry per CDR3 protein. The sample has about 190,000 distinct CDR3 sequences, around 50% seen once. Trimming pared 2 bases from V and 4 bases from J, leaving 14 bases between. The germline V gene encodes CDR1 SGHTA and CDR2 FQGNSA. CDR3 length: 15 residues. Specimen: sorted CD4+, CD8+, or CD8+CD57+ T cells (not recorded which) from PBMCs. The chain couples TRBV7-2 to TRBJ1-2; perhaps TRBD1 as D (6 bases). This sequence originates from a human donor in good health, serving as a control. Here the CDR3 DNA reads TGTGCCAGCAGCTTATCGACAGGACTTATCTATGGCTACACCTTC. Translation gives CASSLSTGLIYGYTF.